What follows are 3 T cell receptor beta chains derived from one specimen sequenced in a study of T-cell memory formation after mild COVID-19. One entry per CDR3 protein, called by TCRdb with MiXCR from the 5' RACE reads. The table has 190,000 or so distinct CDR3 sequences, around a fifth seen once. Sequencing was done on a sample of PBMCs or a T cell subset sorted from them (not recorded which). These receptor sequences come from an adult woman who had mild COVID-19 (a few samples of this study predate the infection). Cell type and time point are not known.

This clonotype turned up a few times. This chain uses TRBV9 with TRBJ2-1; tentative D call: TRBD2 (5 bases). Germline V gives CDR1 SGDLS, CDR2 YYNGEE. The V and J ends lost 0 bases and 5 bases respectively, with 6 bases between them. CDR3 length: 13 amino acids. The CDR3 coding sequence is TGTGCCAGCAGCGTAGCCGGGGACAATGAGCAGTTCTTC. Protein: CASSVAGDNEQFF.

This clonotype occurred a few times. The chain recombines TRBV5-6 with TRBJ2-4; no reliable D call. This CDR3 has 15 residues. The germline V and J ends were trimmed by 0 bases and 7 bases, with 14 bases remaining between them. From germline, CDR1 is SGHDT and CDR2 YYEEEE. The DNA for the CDR3 is TGTGCCAGCAGCTTGGAACTCAGCAGCCCCAACATTCAGTACTTC. This gives the protein CASSLELSSPNIQYF. The complete variable domain, with remaining parts taken from reference TRBV5-6 and TRBJ2-4, reads DAGVTQSPTHLIKTRGQQVTLRCSPKSGHDTVSWYQQALGQGPQFIFQYYEEEERQRGNFPDRFSGHQFPNYSSELNVNALLLGDSALYLCASSLELSSPNIQYFGAGTRLSVL.

This clonotype occurred a few times. The chain combines TRBV12-3 or TRBV12-4 with TRBJ1-1; 7 bases agree with TRBD1. Losses at the gene ends were 4 bases for V and 4 bases for J; bases not matched to a gene: 12. This CDR3 spans 16 amino acids. The CDR3: CASSSRGGRVGTEAFF. The CDR3 coding sequence is TGTGCCAGCAGTTCCAGGGGGGGTAGAGTGGGCACTGAAGCTTTCTTT.